This T cell receptor (beta chain) was found in a study of Tregs in tolerant kidney transplant recipients. Here immunoSEQ multiplex PCR was the method, and the copy in TCRdb shows in-frame clones only, minus some. This repertoire shows 90,000 or so clones, approximately 93% found once; its top ten account for more than 1.5%. Trimming shortened V by 0 bases and J by 8 bases, and 9 bases separated the two germline ends. The CDR3 spans 13 residues. Looked up from germline, CDR1 is SGHNT and CDR2 is YENEEA. In the case of this clone: Antigen unknown.

General observations from the study: Donor-specific Treg expansion exceeded global Treg expansion in tolerant patients, suggesting antigen drive. No direct test of biological reproducibility was done here.

The nonmyeloablative bone marrow transplants came from related graft donors, with transient mixed chimerism. CD4+CD25+CD127- Tregs, CD4+CD25- non-Tregs, CD4 and CD8 cells were sorted. The sequence was obtained from a human patient who received a combined kidney and bone marrow transplant. Some T cells may be the graft donor's. Sequencing used CD4+ T cells from blood (PBMCs), obtained 12 months after the transplant. V and J are TRBV11-3 and TRBJ2-3; tentatively, D is TRBD2 (6 bases). CDR3 residues: CASSLDGTLTQYF. In DNA, the CDR3 is TGTGCCAGCAGCTTAGATGGGACTCTTACGCAGTATTTT.